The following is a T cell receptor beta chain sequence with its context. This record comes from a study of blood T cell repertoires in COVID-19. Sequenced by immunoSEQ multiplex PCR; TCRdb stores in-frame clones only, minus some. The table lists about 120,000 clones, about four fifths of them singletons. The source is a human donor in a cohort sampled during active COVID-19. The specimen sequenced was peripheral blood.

The CDR3 DNA sequence: TGTGCCACCAGCAGAGATCTAAGGGCTAGCGGGAGAAATGAGCAGTTCTTC. Translated: CATSRDLRASGRNEQFF. This rearrangement joins TRBV15 to TRBJ2-1; 10 nucleotides match TRBD2. J gave up 7 bases and V 0 bases, and 9 bases lay outside the gene matches. This CDR3 comprises 17 residues. Per the germline V gene, CDR1 is LNHNV and CDR2 is YYDKDF (reference sequence).